This TCR beta chain was sequenced during a study of cytomegalovirus exposure and HLA in healthy donors. Study in general: About 180 million T cells yielded some 120 million unique TCR beta sequences in earlier analysis.

PCR was performed using 60 Vbeta and 13 Jbeta primers. Libraries were prepared by immunoSEQ multiplex PCR; TCRdb keeps only in-frame clonotypes and omits some of them. The sample lists over 20,000 clones; about 70% were seen once. The ends were cut back, 2 bases at V and 11 bases at J, with 18 bases in the middle. Germline-derived CDR1 and CDR2 are MDHEN and SYDVKM. CDR3 length: 14 amino acids. The chain joins TRBV28 to TRBJ1-2; maybe TRBD1 (6 bases). The clonotype comes from a woman aged 50 to 65 in good health and CMV-seronegative. The specimen sequenced was PBMCs. CDR3 nucleotides: TGTGCCAGCAGTTTACCGAACCCGGGACAAAGATACACCTTC. This translates into CASSLPNPGQRYTF.